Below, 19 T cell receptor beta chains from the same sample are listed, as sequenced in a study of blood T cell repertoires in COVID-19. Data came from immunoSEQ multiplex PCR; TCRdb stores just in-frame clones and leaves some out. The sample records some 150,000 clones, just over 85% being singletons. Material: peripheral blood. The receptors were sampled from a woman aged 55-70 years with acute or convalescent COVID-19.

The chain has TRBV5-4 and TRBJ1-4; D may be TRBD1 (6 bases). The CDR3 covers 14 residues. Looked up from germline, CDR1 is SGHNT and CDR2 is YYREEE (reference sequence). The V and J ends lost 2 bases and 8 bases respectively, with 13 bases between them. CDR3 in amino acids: CASSFDRNGEKLFF. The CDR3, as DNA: TGTGCCAGCAGCTTCGACAGGAACGGGGAAAAACTGTTTTTT.

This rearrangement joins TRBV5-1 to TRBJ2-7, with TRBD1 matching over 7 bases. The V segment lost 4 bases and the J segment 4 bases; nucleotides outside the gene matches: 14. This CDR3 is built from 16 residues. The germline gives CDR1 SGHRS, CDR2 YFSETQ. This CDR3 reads CASSPGQVGVLYEQYF. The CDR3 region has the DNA TGCGCCAGCAGCCCCGGACAGGTAGGGGTCCTATACGAGCAGTACTTC.

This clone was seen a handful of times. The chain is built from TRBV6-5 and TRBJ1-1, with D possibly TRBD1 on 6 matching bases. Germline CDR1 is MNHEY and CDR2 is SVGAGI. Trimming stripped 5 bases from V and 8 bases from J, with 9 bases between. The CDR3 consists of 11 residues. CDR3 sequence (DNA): TGTGCCAGCAGTCAGGGGACAGAAGCTTTCTTT. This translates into CASSQGTEAFF.

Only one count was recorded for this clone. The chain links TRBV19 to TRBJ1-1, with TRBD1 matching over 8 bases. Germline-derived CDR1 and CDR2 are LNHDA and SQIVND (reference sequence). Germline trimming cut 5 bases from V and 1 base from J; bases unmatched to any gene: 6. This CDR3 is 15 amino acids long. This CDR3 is CASSRQGRANTEAFF. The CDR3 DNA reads TGTGCCAGTAGTCGACAGGGGCGGGCGAACACTGAAGCTTTCTTT.

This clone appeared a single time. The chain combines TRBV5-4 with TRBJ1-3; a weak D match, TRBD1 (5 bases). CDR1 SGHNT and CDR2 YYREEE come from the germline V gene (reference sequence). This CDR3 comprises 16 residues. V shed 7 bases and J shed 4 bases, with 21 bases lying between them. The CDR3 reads CASQVAGPISGNTIYF. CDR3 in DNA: TGTGCCAGCCAGGTGGCGGGGCCTATTTCGGGAAACACCATATATTTT.

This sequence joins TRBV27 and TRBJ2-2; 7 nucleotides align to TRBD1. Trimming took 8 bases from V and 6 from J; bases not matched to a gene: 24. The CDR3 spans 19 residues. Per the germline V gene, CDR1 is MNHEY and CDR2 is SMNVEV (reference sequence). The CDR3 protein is CASDQGPSRGRKEAGELFF. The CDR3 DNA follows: TGTGCCAGCGATCAAGGTCCCTCTAGGGGGCGCAAGGAGGCCGGGGAGCTGTTTTTT.

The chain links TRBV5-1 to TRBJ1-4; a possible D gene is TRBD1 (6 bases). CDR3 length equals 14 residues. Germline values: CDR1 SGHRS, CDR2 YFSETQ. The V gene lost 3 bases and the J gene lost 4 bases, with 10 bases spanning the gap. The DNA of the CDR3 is TGCGCCAGCAGCTCCTCAGGGGATAATGAAAAACTGTTTTTT. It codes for CASSSSGDNEKLFF.

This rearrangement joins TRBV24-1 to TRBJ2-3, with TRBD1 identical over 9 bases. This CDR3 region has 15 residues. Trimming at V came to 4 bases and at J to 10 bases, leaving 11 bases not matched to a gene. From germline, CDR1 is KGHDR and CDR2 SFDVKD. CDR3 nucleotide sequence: TGTGCCACCAGTGACTCGGGACAGGGAGAACCTCCGCAGTATTTT. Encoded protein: CATSDSGQGEPPQYF.

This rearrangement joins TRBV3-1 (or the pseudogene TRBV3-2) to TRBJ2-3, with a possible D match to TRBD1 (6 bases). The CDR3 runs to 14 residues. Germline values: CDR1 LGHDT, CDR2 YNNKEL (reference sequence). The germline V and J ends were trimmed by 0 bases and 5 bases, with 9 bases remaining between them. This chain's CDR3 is CASSQEPGVDTQYF. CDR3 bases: TGTGCCAGCAGCCAAGAACCAGGGGTAGATACGCAGTATTTT.

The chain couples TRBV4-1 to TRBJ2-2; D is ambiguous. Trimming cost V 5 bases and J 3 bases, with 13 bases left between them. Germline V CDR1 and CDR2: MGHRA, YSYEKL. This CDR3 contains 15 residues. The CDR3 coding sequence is TGCGCCAGCAGCGCGCGCGAGTACTACACCGGGGAGCTGTTTTTT. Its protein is CASSAREYYTGELFF.

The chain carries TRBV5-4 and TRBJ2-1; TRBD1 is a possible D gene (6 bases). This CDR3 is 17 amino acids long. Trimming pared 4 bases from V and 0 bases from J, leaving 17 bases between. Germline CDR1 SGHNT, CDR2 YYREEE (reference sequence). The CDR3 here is CASSTKTGLRSYNEQFF. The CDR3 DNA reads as TGTGCCAGCAGCACGAAAACAGGGCTCCGCTCCTACAATGAGCAGTTCTTC.

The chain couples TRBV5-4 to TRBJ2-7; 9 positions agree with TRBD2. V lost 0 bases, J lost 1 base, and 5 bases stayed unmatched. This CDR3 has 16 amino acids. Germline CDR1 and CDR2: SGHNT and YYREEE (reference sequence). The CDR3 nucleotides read TGTGCCAGCAGCTTGGCCCCCCTAGCGGGGTCCTACGAGCAGTACTTC. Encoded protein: CASSLAPLAGSYEQYF. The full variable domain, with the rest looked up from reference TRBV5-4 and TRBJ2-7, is ETGVTQSPTHLIKTRGQQVTLRCSSQSGHNTVSWYQQALGQGPQFIFQYYREEENGRGNFPPRFSGLQFPNYSSELNVNALELDDSALYLCASSLAPLAGSYEQYFGPGTRLTVT.

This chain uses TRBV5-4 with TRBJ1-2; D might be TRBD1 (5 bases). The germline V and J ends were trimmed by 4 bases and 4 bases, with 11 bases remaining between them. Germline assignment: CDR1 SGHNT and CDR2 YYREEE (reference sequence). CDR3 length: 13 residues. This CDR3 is CASSLGQIYGYTF. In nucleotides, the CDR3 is TGTGCCAGCAGCCTTGGACAAATCTATGGCTACACCTTC.

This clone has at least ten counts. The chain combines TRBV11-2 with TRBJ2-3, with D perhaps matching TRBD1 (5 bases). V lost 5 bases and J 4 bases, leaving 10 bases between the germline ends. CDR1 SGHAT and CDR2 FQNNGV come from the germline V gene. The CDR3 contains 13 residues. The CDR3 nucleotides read TGTGCCAGCAGCCTGACAGTCGCAGATACGCAGTATTTT. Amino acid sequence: CASSLTVADTQYF.

The CDR3 nucleotides read TGTGCCAGCAGTTACTTTGGGAGCTCCTACGAGCAGTACTTC. Amino acids: CASSYFGSSYEQYF. The chain uses TRBV6-5 and TRBJ2-7; D is perhaps TRBD2 (5 bases). Trimming removed 1 base at V and 0 bases at J, with 7 bases between. Germline V gene sequence: CDR1 MNHEY, CDR2 SVGAGI. The CDR3 sequence is 14 residues long.

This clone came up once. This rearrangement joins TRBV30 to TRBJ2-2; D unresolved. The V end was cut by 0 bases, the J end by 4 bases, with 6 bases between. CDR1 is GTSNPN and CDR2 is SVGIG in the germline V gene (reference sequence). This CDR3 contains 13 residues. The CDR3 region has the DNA TGTGCCTGGAGTGTAAAGCCCACCGGGGAGCTGTTTTTT. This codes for CAWSVKPTGELFF.

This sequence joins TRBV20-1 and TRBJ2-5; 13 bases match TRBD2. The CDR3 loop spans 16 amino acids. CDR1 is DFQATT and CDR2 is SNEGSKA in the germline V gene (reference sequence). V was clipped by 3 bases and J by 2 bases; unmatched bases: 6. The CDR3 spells CSASLGLAGDQETQYF. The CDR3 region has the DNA TGCAGTGCTAGTCTCGGACTAGCGGGGGATCAAGAGACCCAGTACTTC.

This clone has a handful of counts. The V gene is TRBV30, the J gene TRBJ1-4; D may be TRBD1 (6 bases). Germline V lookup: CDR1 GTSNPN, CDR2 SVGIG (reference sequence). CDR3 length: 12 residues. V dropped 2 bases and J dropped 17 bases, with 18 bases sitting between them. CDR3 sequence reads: CAWSPPYGRGFF. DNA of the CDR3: TGTGCCTGGAGTCCGCCTTACGGCAGGGGTTTTTTT.

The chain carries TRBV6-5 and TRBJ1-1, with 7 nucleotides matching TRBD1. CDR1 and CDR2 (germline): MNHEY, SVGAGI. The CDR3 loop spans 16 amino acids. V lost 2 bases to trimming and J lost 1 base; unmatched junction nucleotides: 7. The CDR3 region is CASSYGQDRANTEAFF. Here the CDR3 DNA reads TGTGCCAGCAGTTACGGGCAAGACAGGGCGAACACTGAAGCTTTCTTT.